This T cell receptor (beta chain) appears in the sequencing data of a study of blood T cells in healthy people across ages. Study-level results: Since the PBMCs were unsorted, naive and antigen-experienced cells could not be conclusively compared.

This clonotype was seen a few times. As yet, its antigen is unknown. Its ends do not fully match the called genes, so a read error is possible. PCR was performed a second time for 7 to 11 cycles using a sample-barcoded 5' primer and a J-beta primer mix. TCRdb independently ran MiXCR on the 5' RACE reads; one entry per CDR3 protein. The repertoire consists of 980,000 or so distinct CDR3 sequences, with approximately 49% occurring once and the leading ten covering roughly 13%. This CDR3 region has 11 residues. Germline V gives CDR1 SSHAT, CDR2 FNYEAQ (reference sequence). V and J are TRBV7-7 and TRBJ2-7; D unclear. The TCR comes from a man aged 25-45 years in good health. Sequences were obtained from blood. The DNA for the CDR3 is TGTGCTAGCAGCATTTACAATGAGCAGTACTTC. Protein: CASSIYNEQYF.